One and the same sample provided the 2 T cell receptor beta chains below, sequenced in a study of cytomegalovirus exposure and HLA in healthy donors. Primers for the PCR totalled 60 Vbeta and 13 Jbeta. Sequencing was performed with immunoSEQ multiplex PCR; in TCRdb, only in-frame clones are kept and a portion is missing. The sample yields under 250,000 clones, approximately 87% seen once. Sequencing was performed on PBMCs. The receptors originated from a human donor in good health.

V and J are TRBV20-1 and TRBJ2-3; D ambiguous. The CDR3 is 11 residues long. The V gene's germline CDR1 is DFQATT and CDR2 SNEGSKA (reference sequence). Trimming pared 5 bases from V and 6 bases from J, leaving 9 bases between. CDR3 sequence (DNA): TGCAGTGCTTCGGGTTCCGATACGCAGTATTTT. This codes for CSASGSDTQYF.

Turning to this clone: The sample has other DNA sequences that encode this CDR3 too. This chain joins TRBV6-5 and TRBJ2-5, with 9 positions matching TRBD1. Per germline, CDR1 MNHEY and CDR2 SVGAGI. Trimming at V came to 0 bases and at J to 2 bases, leaving 1 base not matched to a gene. The CDR3 extends over 15 amino acids. CDR3 in DNA: TGTGCCAGCAGTTACTCTGGGACAGGGCAAGAGACCCAGTACTTC. It is translated as CASSYSGTGQETQYF.